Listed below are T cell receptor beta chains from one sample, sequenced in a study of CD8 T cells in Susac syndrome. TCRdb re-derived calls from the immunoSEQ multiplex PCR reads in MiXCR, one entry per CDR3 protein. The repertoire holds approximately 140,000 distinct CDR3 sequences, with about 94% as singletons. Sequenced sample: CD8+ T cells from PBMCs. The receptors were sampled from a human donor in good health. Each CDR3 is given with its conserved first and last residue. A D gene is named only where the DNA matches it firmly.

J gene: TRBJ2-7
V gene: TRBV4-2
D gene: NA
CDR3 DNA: TGTGCCAGCAGCCAAGGGGACACCTACGAGCAGTACTTC
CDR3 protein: CASSQGDTYEQYF

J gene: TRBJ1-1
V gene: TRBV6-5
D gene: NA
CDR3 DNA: TGTGCCAGCAGCACGACCACAGGGTTGAACACTGAAGCTTTCTTT
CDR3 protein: CASSTTTGLNTEAFF

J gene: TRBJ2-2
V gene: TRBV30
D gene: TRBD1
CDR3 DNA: TGTGCCTGGAGTTGGGACAGTGCGAACACCGGGGAGCTGTTTTTT
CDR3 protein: CAWSWDSANTGELFF

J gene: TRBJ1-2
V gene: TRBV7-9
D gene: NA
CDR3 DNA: TGTGCCAGCAGCCTCCTGGGGCAGGAGAGGGATGGCTACACCTTC
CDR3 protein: CASSLLGQERDGYTF

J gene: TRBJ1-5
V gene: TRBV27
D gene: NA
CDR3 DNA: TGTGCCAGCAGTTTTCACGGTAGCAATCAGCCCCAGCATTTT
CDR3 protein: CASSFHGSNQPQHF

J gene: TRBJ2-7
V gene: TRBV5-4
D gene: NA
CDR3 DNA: TGTGCCAGCAGCAATAGGGGCTACGAGCAGTACTTC
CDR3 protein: CASSNRGYEQYF

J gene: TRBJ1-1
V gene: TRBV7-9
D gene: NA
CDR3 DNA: TGTGCCAGCAGCTTTCGTATCGGGGACAAGGAAGCTTTCTTT
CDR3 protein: CASSFRIGDKEAFF

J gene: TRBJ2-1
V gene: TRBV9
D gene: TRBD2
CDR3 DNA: TGTGCCAGCAGCTTGAGCGGGGAGTCCTACAATGAGCAGTTCTTC
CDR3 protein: CASSLSGESYNEQFF

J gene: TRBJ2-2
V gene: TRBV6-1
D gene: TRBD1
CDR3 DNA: TGTGCCAGCAGTCTTACTGGTGTGGGACAGGGCACCGGGGAGCTGTTTTTT
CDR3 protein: CASSLTGVGQGTGELFF

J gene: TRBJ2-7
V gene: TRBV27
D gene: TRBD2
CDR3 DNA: TGTGCCAGCAGTCATGGGACTAGCGGGAGTCCCAACGAGCAGTACTTC
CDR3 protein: CASSHGTSGSPNEQYF

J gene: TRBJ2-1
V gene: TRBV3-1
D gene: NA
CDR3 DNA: TGTGCCAGCAGCCTCAAACTAGTTCCCCATGAGCAGTTCTTC
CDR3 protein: CASSLKLVPHEQFF

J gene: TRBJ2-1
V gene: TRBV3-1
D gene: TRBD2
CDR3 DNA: TGTGCCAGCAGCCGCCCCCCGGGAGGCCAGTTCTTC
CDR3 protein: CASSRPPGGQFF

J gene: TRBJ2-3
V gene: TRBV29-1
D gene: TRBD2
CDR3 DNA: TGCAGCGTTGGGGAAGGGGAGGGCCGTCGCACAGATACGCAGTATTTT
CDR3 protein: CSVGEGEGRRTDTQYF

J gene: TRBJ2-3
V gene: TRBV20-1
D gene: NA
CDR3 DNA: TGCAGTGCTCCCCACACAGATACGCAGTATTTT
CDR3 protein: CSAPHTDTQYF

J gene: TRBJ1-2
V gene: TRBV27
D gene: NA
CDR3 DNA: TGTGCCAGCAGTTTTGGAAGCCAGGATATGGGCTACACCTTC
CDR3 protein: CASSFGSQDMGYTF

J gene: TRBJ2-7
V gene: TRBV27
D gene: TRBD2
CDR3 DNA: TGTGCCAGCAGTTTATCCGCCCCTAGCGGGAGGGGAGGGGAGCAGTACTTC
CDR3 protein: CASSLSAPSGRGGEQYF

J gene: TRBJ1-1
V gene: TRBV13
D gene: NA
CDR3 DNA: TGTGCCAGCAGCTTTATCGGTAACACTGAAGCTTTCTTT
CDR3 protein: CASSFIGNTEAFF

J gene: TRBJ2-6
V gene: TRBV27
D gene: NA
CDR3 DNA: TGTGCCAGCAGTGACGTCCCCTCTGGGGCCAACGTCCTGACTTTC
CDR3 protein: CASSDVPSGANVLTF

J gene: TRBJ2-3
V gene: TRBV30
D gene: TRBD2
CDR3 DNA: TGTGCCTGGACTAGCGGCAGCACAGATACGCAGTATTTT
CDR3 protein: CAWTSGSTDTQYF

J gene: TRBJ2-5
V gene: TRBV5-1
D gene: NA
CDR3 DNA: TGCGCCAGCAGCCTATCCGGAGAGACCCAGTACTTC
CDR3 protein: CASSLSGETQYF

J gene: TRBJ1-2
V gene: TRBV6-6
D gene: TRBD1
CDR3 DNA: TGTGCCAGCAGTACAGGGGGTGGCTACACCTTC
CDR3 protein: CASSTGGGYTF

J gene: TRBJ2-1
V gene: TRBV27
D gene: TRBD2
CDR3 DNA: TGTGCCAGCAGTTCCTGGGGACGGGAGGACTACAATGAGCAGTTCTTC
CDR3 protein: CASSSWGREDYNEQFF